The 19 T cell receptor beta chains below were found in one sample sequenced in a study of T cell responses to AZD1222 COVID-19 vaccine. This table comes from immunoSEQ multiplex PCR, and its TCRdb copy is limited to in-frame clones, with some not included. The sample has about 88,000 clones; about 92% are singletons. The specimen comprised peripheral blood, sampled on day 0 of AZD1222 vaccination. These receptor sequences come from an adult in good health.

The chain couples TRBV7-2 to TRBJ1-2; 10 bases agree with TRBD1. Per germline, CDR1 SGHTA and CDR2 FQGNSA. V lost 3 bases and J lost 4; bases outside the gene matches: 2. The CDR3 has 14 residues. The DNA of the CDR3 is TGTGCCAGCAGCTTGACAGGGGGCGTCTATGGCTACACCTTC. Protein sequence: CASSLTGGVYGYTF.

The chain links TRBV5-1 to TRBJ1-2, with D possibly TRBD1 on 5 matching bases. The CDR3 loop spans 12 amino acids. The germline CDR1 and CDR2 sequences are SGHRS and YFSETQ. V lost 4 bases, J lost 14 bases, and 18 bases lay in between. This chain's CDR3 is CASSPEDRANTF. DNA for the CDR3: TGCGCCAGCAGCCCTGAAGACAGAGCGAATACCTTC.

This chain links TRBV28 with TRBJ2-7; D is perhaps TRBD1 (6 bases). CDR1 is MDHEN, CDR2 SYDVKM, per germline. Trimming removed 2 bases at V and 5 bases at J, with 10 bases between. The CDR3 extends over 13 amino acids. CDR3 loop: CASSLAQGDEQYF. The CDR3 bases are TGTGCCAGCAGTTTAGCACAGGGCGACGAGCAGTACTTC.

The chain has TRBV5-5 and TRBJ2-7, with D uncertain. V shed 4 bases and J shed 6 bases, with 17 bases lying between them. The CDR3 extends over 14 amino acids. From germline, CDR1 is SGHKS and CDR2 YYEKEE (reference sequence). CDR3 sequence reads: CASSPDSHSGEQYF. CDR3 nucleotides: TGTGCCAGCAGCCCCGACTCTCATTCTGGCGAGCAGTACTTC.

The rearrangement uses TRBV2 and TRBJ2-7, with D perhaps matching TRBD1 or TRBD2 (5 bases each). The CDR3 contains 14 residues. Between the trimmed V and J ends, which lost 8 bases and 2 bases, there was a span of 16 bases. The germline CDR1 and CDR2 sequences are SNHLY and FYNNEI. In nucleotides, the CDR3 is TGTGCCAGCGGCCGGGACGGAGTGGCCTACGAGCAGTACTTC. Its protein product is CASGRDGVAYEQYF.

The chain recombines TRBV2 with TRBJ2-5; a weak D match, TRBD2 (6 bases). The CDR3 has 15 residues. V was clipped by 6 bases and J by 5 bases, with 19 bases between them. Germline CDR1 and CDR2: SNHLY and FYNNEI. CDR3 residues: CASSNAAGWMETQYF. Written as DNA, the CDR3 is TGTGCCAGCAGCAACGCCGCGGGGTGGATGGAGACCCAGTACTTC.

This clone was observed once. The chain is built from TRBV5-4 and TRBJ1-6; D call uncertain. The CDR3 has 13 amino acids. Trimming left V 4 bases short and J 9 bases short, with 11 bases between. Looked up from germline, CDR1 is SGHNT and CDR2 is YYREEE (reference sequence). The CDR3 reads CASSPTGGSPLHF. CDR3 sequence (DNA): TGTGCCAGCAGCCCCACGGGAGGTTCACCCCTCCACTTT.

The CDR3 bases are TGTGCCAGCAGTTACCAGGGTTCCTATGGCTACACCTTC. Its translation is CASSYQGSYGYTF. The chain recombines TRBV6-2 or TRBV6-3 with TRBJ1-2; D is possibly TRBD1 (5 bases). Germline CDR1 is MNHEY and CDR2 is SVGEGT. This CDR3 contains 13 residues. V was cut by 2 bases and J by 4 bases, with 8 bases left in between.

The chain uses TRBV4-2 and TRBJ2-7; TRBD1 matches 7 bases. CDR1 is LGHNA, CDR2 YNFKEQ, per germline. The ends lost 2 bases at V and 2 bases at J; junction bases unmatched: 6. This CDR3 contains 15 residues. The CDR3 region has the DNA TGTGCCAGCAGCCAACAGACAGGGCGGACCTACGAGCAGTACTTC. It yields the protein CASSQQTGRTYEQYF.

A few counts support this clone. The chain carries TRBV6-5 and TRBJ2-7; 10 nucleotides line up with TRBD2. The germline V gene has CDR1 MNHEY and CDR2 SVGAGI. V shed 6 bases and J 3 bases; nucleotides not matched to a gene: 5. The CDR3 length is 14 residues. The CDR3 nucleotides are TGTGCCAGCAGCTACATAGCGGGAGGCTACGAGCAGTACTTC. It yields the protein CASSYIAGGYEQYF.

The CDR3 is CASSLRAPSTYEQYF. CDR3 sequence (DNA): TGTGCCAGCAGCCTGCGGGCCCCCTCTACCTACGAGCAGTACTTC. The chain has TRBV7-8 and TRBJ2-7, with a weak D call TRBD2 (5 bases). Germline CDR1 is SGHVS and CDR2 is FQNEAQ. With 5 bases removed from V and 2 bases from J, the gap between germline ends came to 16 bases. This CDR3 region has 15 residues.

The V call is TRBV11-2, the J call TRBJ2-1; 8 positions match TRBD2. Germline lookup yields CDR1 SGHAT and CDR2 FQNNGV. V was clipped by 0 bases and J by 6 bases; unmatched bases: 7. The CDR3 is 16 residues long. CDR3: CASSLETSGGPNEQFF. CDR3 DNA sequence: TGTGCCAGCAGCTTAGAGACGTCGGGAGGGCCCAATGAGCAGTTCTTC.

The chain recombines TRBV27 with TRBJ1-5; no firm D call. Germline CDR1 MNHEY, CDR2 SMNVEV (reference sequence). This CDR3 is 14 amino acids long. V lost 4 bases and J 5 bases, leaving 12 bases between the germline ends. For the CDR3, the DNA is TGTGCCAGCAGTTCGAGCAGCTCCCATCAGCCCCAGCATTTT. It yields the protein CASSSSSSHQPQHF.

This sequence joins TRBV5-4 and TRBJ2-5; D might be TRBD2 (6 bases). The CDR3 spans 16 residues. Per the germline V gene, CDR1 is SGHNT and CDR2 is YYREEE (reference sequence). V dropped 7 bases and J dropped 0 bases, with 19 bases sitting between them. The DNA for the CDR3 is TGTGCCAGCGGTAAGGGACTTAGCGGCAACCAAGAGACCCAGTACTTC. Translation: CASGKGLSGNQETQYF.

In its sample, this clone was seen once. The chain links TRBV28 to TRBJ2-7; D remains unclear. V lost 3 bases and J lost 6, with 15 bases in between. The CDR3 sequence is 14 residues long. Per the germline V gene, CDR1 is MDHEN and CDR2 is SYDVKM. CDR3 protein: CASSLADEASEQYF. In nucleotides, the CDR3 is TGTGCCAGCAGTTTGGCGGACGAGGCCTCCGAGCAGTACTTC.

This clone was counted a few times. CDR3 in DNA: TGTGCCAGCGGACGCGTGGGTGAAAAACTGTTTTTT. Translation: CASGRVGEKLFF. This chain connects TRBV12-3 or TRBV12-4 to TRBJ1-4; D not certain. CDR3 length equals 12 residues. V was trimmed by 8 bases and J by 7 bases, leaving 11 bases between them.

Only a few counts were recorded for this clone. The chain employs TRBV10-2 and TRBJ2-6, with TRBD1 identical over 10 bases. CDR3 size: 16 residues. Trimming took 4 bases from V and 2 from J; bases not matched to a gene: 2. Germline lookup yields CDR1 WSHSY and CDR2 SAAADI. The CDR3 loop is CASSATGGAGANVLTF. The CDR3 region has the DNA TGCGCCAGCAGTGCGACAGGGGGCGCTGGGGCCAACGTCCTGACTTTC.

The chain carries TRBV5-4 and TRBJ1-1; TRBD1 aligns across 7 bases. The CDR3 contains 12 residues. Germline V gene lookup returns CDR1 SGHNT and CDR2 YYREEE (reference sequence). The CDR3 sequence is CTLTGPDTEAFF. In nucleotides, the CDR3 is TGTACCTTGACAGGGCCGGACACTGAAGCTTTCTTT.

The chain is built from TRBV24-1 and TRBJ2-1, with D perhaps TRBD2 (6 bases). The V and J ends lost 4 bases and 5 bases respectively, with 17 bases between them. The CDR3 runs to 16 residues. Germline V gene sequence: CDR1 KGHDR, CDR2 SFDVKD. CDR3 in DNA: TGTGCCACCAGTGACCCCGGACTACAGTCAAACAATGAGCAGTTCTTC. Its protein product is CATSDPGLQSNNEQFF.